This TCR beta chain was obtained from a study of T cell responses to AZD1222 COVID-19 vaccine. Produced via immunoSEQ multiplex PCR; TCRdb's table is partial and in-frame only. The sample carries about 150,000 clones, approximately 85% recorded once. On this clone: Its antigen is unidentified.

Study results and caveats: At 160-218 and 743-854, vaccine-associated CD4 TCRs were dominant, and they spanned spike.

CDR3 length: 14 amino acids. The V gene's germline CDR1 is MDHEN and CDR2 SYDVKM. Trimming removed 4 bases from V and 6 bases from J, with 13 bases in between. The receptor was derived from an adult in good health. The source material was peripheral blood, sampled on day 0 of AZD1222 vaccination. This chain connects TRBV28 to TRBJ1-5, with a possible D match to TRBD1 (5 bases). The DNA of the CDR3 is TGTGCCAGCAGTTCGGGACTAGAAGGTCAGCCCCAGCATTTT. Residues: CASSSGLEGQPQHF.